Listed here are 13 T cell receptor beta chains from one sample, sequenced in a study of blood T cell repertoires in COVID-19. The data were produced by immunoSEQ multiplex PCR, yet TCRdb's version contains in-frame clones alone and is incomplete. The sample includes roughly 340,000 clones, about 90% seen only once; the top ten take about 6%. The sequenced material came from peripheral blood. Receptor source: a woman aged 50 to 60 with COVID-19, enrolled during active disease.

The rearrangement links TRBV10-3 to TRBJ1-1, with D hard to call. Germline values: CDR1 ENHRY, CDR2 SYGVKD. Trimming stripped 2 bases from V and 7 bases from J, with 8 bases between. There are 12 residues in the CDR3. The CDR3 sequence is CAISENTGEAFF. CDR3 bases: TGTGCCATCAGTGAGAACACGGGTGAAGCTTTCTTT.

The rearrangement joins TRBV19 to TRBJ1-3; 8 nucleotides agree with TRBD1. The length of the CDR3 is 14 residues. Germline CDR1 is LNHDA and CDR2 is SQIVND (reference sequence). The V gene end was trimmed by 4 bases and the J gene end by 4 bases; junction bases not matched to a gene: 3. Here the CDR3 reads CASSRTGSGNTIYF. CDR3 in DNA: TGTGCCAGTAGTAGGACAGGGTCCGGAAACACCATATATTTT.

The chain combines TRBV10-3 with TRBJ2-3; 9 bases fit TRBD2. V dropped 6 bases and J dropped 0; count of bases not matched to a gene: 4. From germline, CDR1 is ENHRY and CDR2 SYGVKD. This CDR3 has 15 residues. CDR3 protein: CAIRPGLASTDTQYF. Here the CDR3 DNA reads TGTGCCATCAGACCGGGACTAGCCAGCACAGATACGCAGTATTTT.

The chain has TRBV7-2 and TRBJ2-2; TRBD2 aligns across 10 bases. Germline loops: CDR1 SGHTA, CDR2 FQGNSA. With 6 bases clipped from V and 2 bases from J, the junction kept 12 bases outside the gene matches. The CDR3 is 18 amino acids. The CDR3 is CASSLLAGKNLNTGELFF. The CDR3 nucleotides are TGTGCCAGCAGTCTACTAGCGGGAAAAAACTTAAACACCGGGGAGCTGTTTTTT.

This clone was detected only once. V gene TRBV14 combines with J gene TRBJ1-1; D gene unclear. Germline values: CDR1 SGHDN, CDR2 FVKESK. The CDR3 covers 13 residues. Trimming took off 4 bases at V and 0 bases at J, with 6 bases between the two ends. CDR3: CASSREVNTEAFF. The CDR3 DNA sequence: TGTGCCAGCAGCCGTGAGGTGAACACTGAAGCTTTCTTT.

The chain carries TRBV6-2 or TRBV6-3 and TRBJ1-1, with D unclear. The CDR3 has 11 residues. Germline values: CDR1 MNHEY, CDR2 SVGEGT. V lost 6 bases and J 8 bases, leaving 10 bases between the germline ends. The CDR3 nucleotides read TGTGCCAGCAGCCAAAACTCGGAAGCTTTCTTT. Its translation is CASSQNSEAFF.

V usage is TRBV2 and J usage is TRBJ2-7, with 10 positions matching TRBD2. This CDR3 comprises 17 residues. Germline values: CDR1 SNHLY, CDR2 FYNNEI. V shed 8 bases, J shed 3 bases, and the junction held 16 bases outside the gene matches. The CDR3 reads CASGTDLTSGTFYEQYF. The CDR3 nucleotides read TGTGCCAGCGGGACAGACCTAACTAGCGGGACCTTCTACGAGCAGTACTTC.

The J gene is TRBJ1-2, the V gene TRBV10-3; D is undetermined. The CDR3 loop spans 13 amino acids. V dropped 11 bases and J dropped 1 base, with 14 bases sitting between them. Germline CDR1 reads ENHRY; CDR2 reads SYGVKD. The CDR3 region has the DNA TGTGCCGCGAGCGACGGATTTAACTATGGCTACACCTTC. Its protein product is CAASDGFNYGYTF.

The gene calls are TRBV5-4 and TRBJ2-3; 15 positions agree with TRBD2. Germline V lookup: CDR1 SGHNT, CDR2 YYREEE (reference sequence). The ends lost 4 bases at V and 0 bases at J; junction bases unmatched: 9. The CDR3 length is 19 residues. This CDR3 is CASSGGTSGRPPSTDTQYF. The CDR3 nucleotides read TGTGCCAGCAGCGGGGGGACTAGCGGGAGGCCCCCTAGCACAGATACGCAGTATTTT.

V is TRBV10-2 and J is TRBJ1-2; 8 bases align to TRBD1. V dropped 6 bases and J dropped 2; count of bases not matched to a gene: 11. Per the germline V gene, CDR1 is WSHSY and CDR2 is SAAADI. The CDR3 contains 16 residues. CDR3 protein: CASRKNPGQGNYGYTF. For the CDR3, the DNA is TGCGCCAGCAGAAAAAACCCTGGACAGGGAAACTATGGCTACACCTTC.

The chain links TRBV7-2 to TRBJ2-7, with D possibly TRBD2 on 6 matching bases. From germline, CDR1 is SGHTA and CDR2 FQGNSA. With 1 base removed from V and 2 bases from J, the gap between germline ends came to 18 bases. The CDR3 consists of 17 residues. CDR3: CASSLESVRLETYEQYF. In DNA form, the CDR3 reads TGTGCCAGCAGCTTAGAATCGGTGAGACTAGAAACCTACGAGCAGTACTTC. Full variable domain (remainder filled in from reference TRBV7-2 and TRBJ2-7): GAGVSQSPSNKVTEKGKDVELRCDPISGHTALYWYRQSLGQGLEFLIYFQGNSAPDKSGLPSDRFSAERTGGSVSTLTIQRTQQEDSAVYLCASSLESVRLETYEQYFGPGTRLTVT.

The chain carries TRBV18 and TRBJ2-7, with D perhaps matching TRBD2 (5 bases). V was shortened by 3 bases and J by 6 bases, with 15 bases between the two germline ends. The CDR3 contains 14 residues. Germline loops: CDR1 KGHSH, CDR2 LQKENI. CDR3 in DNA: TGTGCCAGCTCACCCTCTCATCGGGATTTCGAGCAGTACTTC. Translated: CASSPSHRDFEQYF.

The chain carries TRBV5-1 and TRBJ1-4, with a weak D call TRBD1 (6 bases). V was trimmed by 3 bases and J by 6 bases, leaving 12 bases between them. The CDR3 length is 14 residues. CDR1 is SGHRS, CDR2 YFSETQ, per germline. The CDR3 region is CASSSGGKYEKLFF. As DNA, the CDR3 is TGCGCCAGCAGCTCTGGGGGCAAATATGAAAAACTGTTTTTT.